Listed below are T cell receptor beta chains from one sample, sequenced in a study of graft-versus-host responses after intestinal transplantation. The table came from immunoSEQ multiplex PCR; TCRdb's copy has only in-frame clones and leaves some out. The sample holds about 88,000 clones, approximately 89% seen once. No antigens are known for them. Sequences were derived from unstimulated CD4+ T cells sorted from spleen or lymph node cells, sampled before transplant. These receptors were collected from a human donor who was the organ donor for an intestinal transplant. Each CDR3 is given without its conserved first and last residue.

TRBJ1-5 | TRBV6-5 | ASSYSSQGSQPQH
TRBJ2-3 | TRBV7-2 | ASSLVGASGSGYTQY
TRBJ1-5 | TRBV6-1 | ASSERTGGLSNQPQH
TRBJ2-5 | TRBV19 | ASSSEETQY
TRBJ1-4 | TRBV15 | ATSRALEDEKLF
TRBJ1-2 | TRBV29-1 | SVVRTGGVGYT
TRBJ2-5 | TRBV6-1 | ASTKRTGGRETQY
TRBJ2-3 | TRBV5-1 | ASSLGYSGGPPDTQY
TRBJ1-5 | TRBV6-5 | ASSRTGTGGQPQH
TRBJ2-7 | TRBV20-1 | SGGQGYEQY
TRBJ1-5 | TRBV10-1 | ASRLSQPQH
TRBJ2-5 | TRBV9 | ASSATSWRGETQY
TRBJ1-5 | TRBV15 | ATSRERAQVRNQPQH
TRBJ2-7 | TRBV6-1 | ASSEAGQGINEQY
TRBJ2-7 | TRBV7-3 | ASSVAGWGNEQY
TRBJ2-5 | TRBV5-4 | ASSLGSGGPEETQY
TRBJ2-7 | TRBV5-6 | ASSLAGDSYEQY
TRBJ2-4 | TRBV5-1 | ASSGGTKNIQY
TRBJ2-3 | TRBV10-1 | ASSPRGVTDTQY
TRBJ1-1 | TRBV5-6 | ASSFIRTEAF
TRBJ2-2 | TRBV6-1 | ASSERETLHFGGPGELF
TRBJ2-3 | TRBV7-3 | ASSLSSGTDTQY
TRBJ2-2 | TRBV6-1 | ASKNQGNTGELF
TRBJ2-3 | TRBV10-1 | ASRPTSGEDTQY
TRBJ2-1 | TRBV30 | AWSRGGSYNEQF
TRBJ2-1 | TRBV28 | ASSFSPSLVEQF
TRBJ1-2 | TRBV7-9 | ASSLGAGGGYGYT
TRBJ2-7 | TRBV25-1 | ASSEHSSLSDEQY
TRBJ1-3 | TRBV30 | AWSVLRGFGNTIY